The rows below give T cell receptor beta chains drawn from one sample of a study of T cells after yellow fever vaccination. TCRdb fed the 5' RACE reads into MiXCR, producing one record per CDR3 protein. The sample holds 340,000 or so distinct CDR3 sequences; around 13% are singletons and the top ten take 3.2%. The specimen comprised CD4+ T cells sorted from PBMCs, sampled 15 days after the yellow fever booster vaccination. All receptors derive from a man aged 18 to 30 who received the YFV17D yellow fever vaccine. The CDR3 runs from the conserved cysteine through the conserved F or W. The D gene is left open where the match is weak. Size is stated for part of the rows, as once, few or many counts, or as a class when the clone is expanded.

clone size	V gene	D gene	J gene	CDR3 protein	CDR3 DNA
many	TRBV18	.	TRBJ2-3	CASSSEGGTDTQYF	TGTGCCAGCTCGTCAGAGGGGGGCACAGATACGCAGTATTTT
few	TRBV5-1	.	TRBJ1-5	CASSLFENQPQHF	TGCGCCAGCAGCCTATTTGAGAATCAGCCCCAGCATTTT
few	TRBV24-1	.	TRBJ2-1	CATSDPKGGYNEQFF	TGTGCCACCAGTGACCCGAAGGGGGGCTACAATGAGCAGTTCTTC
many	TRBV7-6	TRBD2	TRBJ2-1	CASSSPTRGGPSSSYNEQFF	TGTGCCAGCAGCTCTCCGACTCGCGGGGGGCCTTCGAGCTCCTACAATGAGCAGTTCTTC
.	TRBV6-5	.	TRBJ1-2	CASSPDSAAYGYTF	TGTGCCAGCAGCCCGGACAGCGCTGCCTATGGCTACACCTTC
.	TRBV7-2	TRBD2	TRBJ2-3	CASSLGGLAGGRTDTQYF	TGTGCCAGCAGCTTAGGGGGACTAGCGGGGGGACGGACAGATACGCAGTATTTT
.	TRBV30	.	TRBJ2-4	CAWSVYTGREAKNIQYF	TGTGCCTGGAGTGTATACACAGGGCGCGAGGCCAAAAACATTCAGTACTTC
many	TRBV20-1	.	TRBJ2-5	CSAYVGGSQETQYF	TGCAGTGCTTACGTCGGGGGATCCCAAGAGACCCAGTACTTC
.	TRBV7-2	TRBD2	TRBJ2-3	CASSLYSIGTSGGDTQYF	TGTGCCAGCAGCTTGTACTCTATCGGGACTAGCGGGGGGGATACGCAGTATTTT
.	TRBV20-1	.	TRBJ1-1	CSASEDTEAFF	TGCAGTGCTAGTGAGGACACTGAAGCTTTCTTT
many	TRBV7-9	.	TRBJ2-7	CASSLSRSFQTYEQYF	TGTGCCAGCAGCTTGTCGCGATCTTTTCAGACCTACGAGCAGTACTTC